One sample yielded the 3 T cell receptor beta chains listed below, sequenced in a study of T cell responses to AZD1222 COVID-19 vaccine (dated by TCRdb to the early 2020s). The library relied on the immunoSEQ multiplex PCR assay. TCRdb took this table from immuneACCESS and kept in-frame rearrangements with V and J called. Such tables lack part of the clones; where checked against another copy, unresolved V genes explain under half of the gap, and the rest is unexplained. The sample table records roughly 150,000 clones; approximately 83% of these occur just once. The ten largest account for around 8% of the sample. The time point label here, explained by the study, means: baseline before first vaccination. This material consisted of peripheral blood, taken on day 0 of AZD1222 vaccination. The source of these receptors is an adult in good health.

The CDR3 reads CASRQNRGSEPQHF. The CDR3 region has the DNA TGTGCCAGTAGACAAAACAGGGGGAGTGAGCCCCAGCATTTT. The V and J genes are TRBV19 and TRBJ1-5; 8 bases align to TRBD1. This CDR3 region has 14 residues. The V and J ends lost 6 bases and 8 bases, in that order; junction bases with no gene match: 9. Germline CDR1 reads LNHDA; CDR2 reads SQIVND (reference sequence). Full variable domain (missing parts from reference TRBV19 and TRBJ1-5): DGGITQSPKYLFRKEGQNVTLSCEQNLNHDAMYWYRQDPGQGLRLIYYSQIVNDFQKGDIAEGYSVSREKKESFPLTVTSAQKNPTAFYLCASRQNRGSEPQHFGDGTRLSIL.

The chain recombines TRBV19 with TRBJ2-1, with a weak D call TRBD1 (5 bases). This CDR3 has 13 amino acids. Germline values: CDR1 LNHDA, CDR2 SQIVND (reference sequence). Trimming stripped 6 bases from V and 9 bases from J, with 15 bases between. In DNA, the CDR3 is TGTGCCAGTAGGGGGCCAGCTTCGGGTGAGCAGTTCTTC. It encodes CASRGPASGEQFF.

The rearrangement joins TRBV3-1 (or the pseudogene TRBV3-2) to TRBJ2-5, with no clear D. This CDR3 comprises 13 residues. V was clipped by 2 bases and J by 5 bases, with 9 bases between them. Germline V CDR1 and CDR2: LGHDT, YNNKEL (reference sequence). The CDR3: CASSQTSGETQYF. The CDR3 coding sequence is TGTGCCAGCAGCCAAACCTCGGGTGAGACCCAGTACTTC.